This entry describes one T cell receptor beta chain. The CDR3 consists of 15 residues. With V trimmed by 6 bases and J by 3 bases, 10 bases remained unmatched. CDR1 and CDR2 from the germline V gene are MNHEY and SVGEGT. This record comes from a study of T cell responses to AZD1222 COVID-19 vaccine. Produced via immunoSEQ multiplex PCR; TCRdb's table is partial and in-frame only. Counted here are roughly 100,000 clones, approximately 96% occurring once; the ten biggest clones make up 2.2%. The V and J genes are TRBV6-2 or TRBV6-3 and TRBJ1-2; 7 bases match TRBD1. The sequencing here drew on peripheral blood, taken on day 0 of AZD1222 vaccination. This TCR was sampled from an adult in good health. CDR3 nucleotides: TGTGCCAGCAGCCGGCAGGGGGTCCGCTACTATGGCTACACCTTC. This sequence encodes CASSRQGVRYYGYTF.